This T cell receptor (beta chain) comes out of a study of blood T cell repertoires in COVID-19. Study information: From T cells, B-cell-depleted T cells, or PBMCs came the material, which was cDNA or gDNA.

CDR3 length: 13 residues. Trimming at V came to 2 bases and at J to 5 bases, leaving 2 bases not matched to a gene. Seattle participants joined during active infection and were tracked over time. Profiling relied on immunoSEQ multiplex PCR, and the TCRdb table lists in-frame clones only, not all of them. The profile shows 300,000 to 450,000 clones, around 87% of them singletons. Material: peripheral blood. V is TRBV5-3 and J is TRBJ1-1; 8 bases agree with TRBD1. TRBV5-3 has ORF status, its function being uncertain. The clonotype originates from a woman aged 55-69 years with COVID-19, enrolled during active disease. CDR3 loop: CARSFDRGTEAFF. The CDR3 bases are TGTGCCAGAAGCTTTGACAGGGGAACTGAAGCTTTCTTT.